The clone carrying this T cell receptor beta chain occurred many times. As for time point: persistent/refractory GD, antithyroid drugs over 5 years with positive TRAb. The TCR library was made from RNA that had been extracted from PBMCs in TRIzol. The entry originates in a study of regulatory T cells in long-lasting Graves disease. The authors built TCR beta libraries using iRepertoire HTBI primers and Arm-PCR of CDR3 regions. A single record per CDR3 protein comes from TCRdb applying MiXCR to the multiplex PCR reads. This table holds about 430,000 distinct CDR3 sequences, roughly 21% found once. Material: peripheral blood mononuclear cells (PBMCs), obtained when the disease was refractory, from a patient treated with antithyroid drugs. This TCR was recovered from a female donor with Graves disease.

In nucleotides, the CDR3 is TGTGCCAGCAGCAGGGACTACACTGAAGCTTTCTTT. Encoded protein: CASSRDYTEAFF. The rearrangement joins TRBV5-6 to TRBJ1-1; D perhaps matches TRBD1 (5 bases). The CDR3 consists of 12 residues. Trimming cost V 4 bases and J 3 bases, with 7 bases left between them. CDR1 SGHDT and CDR2 YYEEEE come from the germline V gene.